Sequencing of this TCR beta chain was carried out in a study of a mutant IDH1 vaccine in newly diagnosed glioma. The data were produced by immunoSEQ multiplex PCR, yet TCRdb's version contains in-frame clones alone and is incomplete. The profile covers tens of thousands of clones, with approximately 80% appearing a single time and 15% to 20% taken by the ten largest. In regard to this clone: The target antigen is unknown.

Time point here: week 47, end of study. Every vaccine dose comprised 300 ug of mutant IDH1 20-mer peptide plus topical imiquimod. The CDR3 runs 14 residues. Germline V lookup: CDR1 SGHDT, CDR2 YYEEEE. V was trimmed by 4 bases and J by 4 bases, leaving 14 bases between them. This clonotype was obtained from a man between 18 and 29 years old with glioma. Some clones in this sample may be carry-over from other donors' samples. Material: PBMCs, obtained from a glioma patient whose treatment included an IDH1 peptide vaccine. The rearrangement joins TRBV5-6 to TRBJ1-1, with D perhaps matching TRBD1 (6 bases). CDR3 bases: TGTGCCAGCAGCCGAGGGGGGATCGGCACTGAAGCTTTCTTT. As protein: CASSRGGIGTEAFF.